The 11 T cell receptor beta chains given below trace back to one sample, sequenced in a study of cytomegalovirus exposure and HLA in healthy donors. Primers included in the PCR were 60 Vbeta and 13 Jbeta primers. TCRdb keeps only in-frame clones here, not all; method: immunoSEQ multiplex PCR. The sample consists of 100,000 to 150,000 clones, approximately 81% of them appearing once. What was sequenced was PBMCs. These receptors were obtained from a man aged 18 to 35 in good health and CMV-seropositive.

This clone has a single count. This rearrangement joins TRBV7-2 to TRBJ1-1; D possibly corresponds to TRBD1 (5 bases). This CDR3 has 15 residues. From germline, CDR1 is SGHTA and CDR2 FQGNSA. The germline V and J ends were trimmed by 5 bases and 0 bases, with 13 bases remaining between them. Here the CDR3 DNA reads TGTGCCAGCAGCCTCAGGGTACCAATGAACACTGAAGCTTTCTTT. Protein product: CASSLRVPMNTEAFF.

V is TRBV10-3 and J is TRBJ2-1, with D possibly TRBD2 on 6 matching bases. The CDR3 is 16 amino acids. Germline V gene lookup returns CDR1 ENHRY and CDR2 SYGVKD. V was cut by 2 bases and J by 4 bases, with 15 bases left in between. CDR3 protein: CAISEPRGSGYNEQFF. The CDR3 region has the DNA TGTGCCATCAGTGAGCCTCGGGGTAGCGGATACAATGAGCAGTTCTTC.

DNA of the CDR3: TGCGCCAGCGTACCAGGGGGGCAGCTCTATGGCTACACCTTC. This codes for CASVPGGQLYGYTF. V is TRBV5-1 and J is TRBJ1-2, with TRBD1 matching 7 bases. J lost 4 bases, V lost 7 bases, and 10 bases had no gene match. Germline loops: CDR1 SGHRS, CDR2 YFSETQ. CDR3 length equals 14 residues. Full variable domain (remainder filled in from reference TRBV5-1 and TRBJ1-2): KAGVTQTPRYLIKTRGQQVTLSCSPISGHRSVSWYQQTPGQGLQFLFEYFSETQRNKGNFPGRFSGRQFSNSRSEMNVSTLELGDSALYLCASVPGGQLYGYTFGSGTRLTVV.

The chain is built from TRBV6-5 and TRBJ1-2; TRBD1 matches 8 bases. The CDR3 sequence is 13 residues long. Germline assignment: CDR1 MNHEY and CDR2 SVGAGI. The V segment lost 11 bases and the J segment 7 bases; nucleotides outside the gene matches: 12. The CDR3 spells CAAQIQGAGGYTF. In DNA, the CDR3 is TGTGCCGCCCAGATTCAGGGGGCCGGTGGCTACACCTTC.

Of note for this clone: Other DNA sequences in the same sample also yield this CDR3. This chain joins TRBV6-5 and TRBJ2-3, with D hard to call. The germline V gene has CDR1 MNHEY and CDR2 SVGAGI. Trimming left V 8 bases short and J 3 bases short, with 12 bases between. The CDR3 runs to 13 residues. In nucleotides, the CDR3 is TGTGCCAGCTCCCTTGCGGAAACAGATACGCAGTATTTT. Translation gives CASSLAETDTQYF.

This clone was picked up one time. Since a much larger clone is just one base distant, this may be a read error. V is TRBV27 and J is TRBJ2-5; 11 bases match TRBD2. The J call may be wrong; the DNA end is better matched by TRBJ2-7. The length of the CDR3 is 23 residues. Germline-derived CDR1 and CDR2 are MNHEY and SMNVEV (reference sequence). DNA for the CDR3: TGTGCCAGCAGTCCTAAATCCCTAAAAAAGACTAGCGGGGACCCGTCTACTACCTACGAGCAGTACTTC. Protein: CASSPKSLKKTSGDPSTTYEQYF.

The rearrangement joins TRBV7-9 to TRBJ2-3; TRBD2 agrees at 10 bases. Germline CDR1 reads SEHNR; CDR2 reads FQNEAQ (reference sequence). The trim removed 5 bases at V and 6 bases at J, leaving 14 bases unmatched. The CDR3 contains 17 residues. DNA for the CDR3: TGTGCCAGCAGCCAAGGGCCTAGCGGGGGCTCTCGGGATACGCAGTATTTT. Translation gives CASSQGPSGGSRDTQYF.

The V call is TRBV19, the J call TRBJ1-4; TRBD1 might be the D (5 bases). Trimming took 6 bases from V and 0 from J, leaving 17 bases between them. This CDR3 spans 17 amino acids. Per the germline V gene, CDR1 is LNHDA and CDR2 is SQIVND (reference sequence). The CDR3 region is CASSPSGYSATNEKLFF. CDR3 nucleotide sequence: TGTGCCAGTAGCCCGTCAGGGTACTCGGCAACTAATGAAAAACTGTTTTTT.

This clone occurred a few times. Other DNA sequences in this specimen translate into the identical CDR3. The genes are TRBV29-1 and TRBJ1-4, with D unclear. This CDR3 is 13 amino acids long. Trimming removed 1 base at V and 7 bases at J, with 10 bases between. Germline CDR1 SQVTM, CDR2 ANQGSEA. As DNA, the CDR3 is TGCAGCGTTGAAGGTACGGGGAGTGAAAAACTGTTTTTT. It translates to CSVEGTGSEKLFF.

CDR3 loop: CASSSPGQDSYEQYF. CDR3 DNA sequence: TGCGCCAGCAGCTCTCCGGGACAGGACTCCTACGAGCAGTACTTC. The rearrangement uses TRBV5-1 and TRBJ2-7, with TRBD1 matching 8 bases. The CDR3 sequence is 15 residues long. In germline, CDR1 is SGHRS, CDR2 YFSETQ. Trimming cost V 3 bases and J 0 bases; bases outside gene matches: 5.

V usage is TRBV5-1 and J usage is TRBJ1-2; D is ambiguous. The V gene lost 4 bases and the J gene lost 1 base, with 11 bases spanning the gap. The CDR3 extends over 14 amino acids. The germline V gene encodes CDR1 SGHRS and CDR2 YFSETQ. The CDR3 DNA is TGCGCCAGCAGCCTCACTAGAGATAACTATGGCTACACCTTC. Encoded protein: CASSLTRDNYGYTF.